This T cell receptor beta chain came from a study of cytomegalovirus exposure and HLA in healthy donors. 60 Vbeta and 13 Jbeta primers were used in PCR. TCRdb's table, derived via immunoSEQ multiplex PCR, lists solely in-frame clones and lacks some. The data hold about 180,000 clones, with roughly 84% observed a single time. CDR3 length: 16 amino acids. The trim removed 1 base at V and 4 bases at J, leaving 7 bases unmatched. From germline, CDR1 is SGHNT and CDR2 YENEEA. This rearrangement joins TRBV11-3 to TRBJ2-3, with TRBD2 identical over 8 bases. The sequence was obtained from a man aged 30-40 years in good health and CMV-seronegative. Input material: PBMCs. In DNA form, the CDR3 reads TGTGCCAGCAGCTTAGGCCGGCGGGAGGAAGCAGATACGCAGTATTTT. Protein sequence: CASSLGRREEADTQYF.